A single sample gave rise to the 26 T cell receptor beta chains below, sequenced in a study of circulating tumor DNA in untreated peripheral T-cell lymphoma. Sequencing was performed with immunoSEQ multiplex PCR; in TCRdb, only in-frame clones are kept and a portion is missing. Among 6,600 or so clones listed, less than 70% were seen once. Sequencing was carried out using tumor tissue. These receptors originate from a human donor with peripheral T-cell lymphoma.

This clone was recorded a few times. This rearrangement joins TRBV30 to TRBJ1-5; TRBD1 is a possible D gene (6 bases). Germline V gives CDR1 GTSNPN, CDR2 SVGIG (reference sequence). The germline V and J ends were trimmed by 3 bases and 7 bases, with 13 bases remaining between them. The CDR3 consists of 13 residues. CDR3 nucleotide sequence: TGTGCCTGGAGGAAGGACAGTTTACAGCCCCAGCATTTT. This translates into CAWRKDSLQPQHF.

The V call is TRBV2, the J call TRBJ2-3, with unresolved D. The CDR3 totals 14 residues. Per the germline V gene, CDR1 is SNHLY and CDR2 is FYNNEI. V was trimmed by 2 bases and J by 2 bases, leaving 8 bases between them. The CDR3 DNA reads TGTGCCAGCAGTGAATTGACCAACACAGATACGCAGTATTTT. Protein sequence: CASSELTNTDTQYF.

V gene TRBV7-4 combines with J gene TRBJ2-7; TRBD2 agrees at 9 bases. Trimming took 6 bases from V and 2 from J; bases not matched to a gene: 5. The germline gives CDR1 SGHVT, CDR2 SQSDAQ. There are 14 residues in the CDR3. The CDR3 region has the DNA TGTGCCAGCAGTAGCGGGAGTAGCGCCTACGAGCAGTACTTC. Its translation is CASSSGSSAYEQYF.

The rearrangement links TRBV19 to TRBJ2-1; possible D gene TRBD1, 6 bases. Per the germline V gene, CDR1 is LNHDA and CDR2 is SQIVND (reference sequence). The V and J ends lost 6 bases and 5 bases respectively, with 17 bases between them. CDR3 length equals 15 residues. CDR3 nucleotide sequence: TGTGCCAGTAGGAAAAACGGGACACCCAACAATGAGCAGTTCTTC. Its protein is CASRKNGTPNNEQFF.

The chain links TRBV7-1 to TRBJ2-3; no firm D call. TRBV7-1 is noted as an ORF with a role that remains uncertain. CDR3 length equals 14 residues. The V and J ends lost 4 bases and 0 bases respectively, with 8 bases between them. DNA for the CDR3: TGTGCCAGCAGCTTGGAAGCGAGCACAGATACGCAGTATTTT. Its translation: CASSLEASTDTQYF.

The genes are TRBV6-8 and TRBJ2-7; D is possibly TRBD1 (5 bases). This CDR3 is 14 amino acids long. From germline, CDR1 is MNHGY and CDR2 SAAAGT. V was shortened by 8 bases and J by 5 bases, with 19 bases between the two germline ends. The CDR3 DNA sequence: TGTGCCAGCGCCTTTAGGGGATTCGTCCACGAGCAGTACTTC. The encoded protein is CASAFRGFVHEQYF.

This chain connects TRBV29-1 to TRBJ2-7; 11 nucleotides align to TRBD1. V lost 7 bases and J lost 2; bases outside the gene matches: 7. Germline assignment: CDR1 SQVTM and CDR2 ANQGSEA. CDR3 length: 14 residues. This CDR3 reads CSALGTGGTYEQYF. The CDR3 nucleotides are TGCAGCGCCTTGGGGACAGGGGGGACCTACGAGCAGTACTTC.

This chain links TRBV19 with TRBJ1-2; D uncertain. The ends were cut back, 3 bases at V and 2 bases at J, with 10 bases in the middle. The CDR3 extends over 14 amino acids. Germline V gives CDR1 LNHDA, CDR2 SQIVND (reference sequence). The CDR3 loop is CASSIIHINYGYTF. Here the CDR3 DNA reads TGTGCCAGTAGTATTATCCACATCAACTATGGCTACACCTTC.

This clone occurred once. This chain uses TRBV5-1 with TRBJ1-2; D unresolved. V lost 0 bases, J lost 0 bases, and 9 bases lay in between. The CDR3 is 15 amino acids. Germline V gene sequence: CDR1 SGHRS, CDR2 YFSETQ. The CDR3: CASSLVTGTNYGYTF. Here the CDR3 DNA reads TGCGCCAGCAGCTTGGTTACTGGGACTAACTATGGCTACACCTTC.

This clone was seen once. This chain links TRBV11-3 with TRBJ1-2; TRBD1 matches 7 bases. The CDR3 totals 14 residues. The junction had 5 bases not matched to a gene; V was cut back by 5 bases and J by 2 bases. Germline V gene sequence: CDR1 SGHNT, CDR2 YENEEA. CDR3 residues: CASSPGTANYGYTF. Written as DNA, the CDR3 is TGTGCCAGCAGCCCTGGGACAGCGAACTATGGCTACACCTTC. The variable domain in full, completed from reference TRBV11-3 and TRBJ1-2, reads EAGVVQSPRYKIIEKKQPVAFWCNPISGHNTLYWYLQNLGQGPELLIRYENEEAVDDSQLPKDRFSAERLKGVDSTLKIQPAELGDSAVYLCASSPGTANYGYTFGSGTRLTVV.

The V call is TRBV5-1, the J call TRBJ2-7, with D tentatively TRBD2 (6 bases). V lost 3 bases, J lost 0 bases, and 13 bases lay in between. This CDR3 has 15 residues. The germline V gene encodes CDR1 SGHRS and CDR2 YFSETQ. The CDR3 loop is CASSSLGGDSYEQYF. The CDR3, as DNA: TGCGCCAGCAGCTCCCTGGGCGGGGACTCCTACGAGCAGTACTTC.

This clone came up once. The V gene is TRBV19, the J gene TRBJ1-1, with 9 bases fitting TRBD1. The CDR3 runs 14 residues. Per the germline V gene, CDR1 is LNHDA and CDR2 is SQIVND (reference sequence). Germline trimming cut 3 bases from V and 4 bases from J; bases unmatched to any gene: 3. The CDR3 loop reads CASSMWGQGTEAFF. In nucleotides, the CDR3 is TGTGCCAGTAGTATGTGGGGACAGGGCACTGAAGCTTTCTTT.

The chain recombines TRBV19 with TRBJ2-2; 9 nucleotides line up with TRBD1. This CDR3 has 17 amino acids. Unmatched junction bases numbered 12, after V lost 5 bases and J lost 5 bases. Germline CDR1 and CDR2: LNHDA and SQIVND (reference sequence). The CDR3 is CASSELGQGSRTGELFF. The DNA for the CDR3 is TGTGCCAGTAGTGAACTGGGACAGGGTAGTAGGACCGGGGAGCTGTTTTTT. Using reference TRBV19 and TRBJ2-2 for the parts outside the CDR3, the full variable domain is DGGITQSPKYLFRKEGQNVTLSCEQNLNHDAMYWYRQDPGQGLRLIYYSQIVNDFQKGDIAEGYSVSREKKESFPLTVTSAQKNPTAFYLCASSELGQGSRTGELFFGEGSRLTVL.

This clone was seen only a few times. This chain joins TRBV28 and TRBJ1-5; no reliable D call. In germline, CDR1 is MDHEN, CDR2 SYDVKM. This CDR3 contains 15 residues. The germline V and J ends were trimmed by 2 bases and 7 bases, with 15 bases remaining between them. CDR3 sequence (DNA): TGTGCCAGCAGTTTAGGGTTGGGAGGTAAACAGCCCCAGCATTTT. Protein product: CASSLGLGGKQPQHF.

The chain couples TRBV28 to TRBJ1-6, with 7 bases identical to TRBD1. Trimming removed 5 bases from V and 8 bases from J; junction bases left unmatched: 3. Germline V gives CDR1 MDHEN, CDR2 SYDVKM. The CDR3 is 13 residues long. Here the CDR3 reads CASSRQGYSPLHF. Written as DNA, the CDR3 is TGTGCCAGCAGTCGACAGGGTTATTCACCCCTCCACTTT.

The V and J genes are TRBV11-3 and TRBJ2-7; TRBD1 matches 9 bases. Germline V lookup: CDR1 SGHNT, CDR2 YENEEA. The V and J ends lost 2 bases and 3 bases, in that order; junction bases with no gene match: 5. The CDR3 length is 15 residues. CDR3 coding DNA: TGTGCCAGCAGCTTATTTGGGACAGGGAACTACGAGCAGTACTTC. Its protein product is CASSLFGTGNYEQYF.

This clone showed up just a few times. The V gene is TRBV19, the J gene TRBJ2-7; 7 nucleotides align to TRBD2. The ends lost 5 bases at V and 3 bases at J; junction bases unmatched: 10. Germline V lookup: CDR1 LNHDA, CDR2 SQIVND (reference sequence). The CDR3 loop spans 15 amino acids. The DNA for the CDR3 is TGTGCCAGTAGTCTAACTGGGATAGCGGGCTACGAGCAGTACTTC. Translation: CASSLTGIAGYEQYF.

This clone was seen a few times. The chain employs TRBV19 and TRBJ2-7, with TRBD2 matching over 10 bases. Germline V gives CDR1 LNHDA, CDR2 SQIVND (reference sequence). CDR3 length: 13 residues. Losses at the gene ends were 6 bases for V and 5 bases for J; bases not matched to a gene: 4. CDR3 sequence reads: CASRPGTSDEQYF. CDR3 DNA: TGTGCCAGTAGACCCGGGACTAGCGACGAGCAGTACTTC.

This clone has a handful of counts. Here the CDR3 reads CASSYGRAEATEAFF. The CDR3 DNA sequence: TGTGCCAGCAGTTACGGCCGGGCCGAGGCGACTGAAGCTTTCTTT. The J gene is TRBJ1-1, the V gene TRBV6-8; no clear D. The CDR3 runs 15 residues. The ends were cut back, 2 bases at V and 5 bases at J, with 15 bases in the middle. CDR1 and CDR2 from the germline V gene are MNHGY and SAAAGT.

This clone was picked up one time. Sequence at one end of the junction differs from germline and may be a read error. The CDR3 region has the DNA TGTGCCATCAGTTCTCCCCCGTACAATGAGCAGTTCTTC. Its translation is CAISSPPYNEQFF. This rearrangement joins TRBV6-8 to TRBJ2-1; D uncertain. The CDR3 contains 13 residues. Germline V gene lookup returns CDR1 MNHGY and CDR2 SAAAGT.

The chain carries TRBV18 and TRBJ2-2; D is ambiguous. There are 12 residues in the CDR3. Germline V lookup: CDR1 KGHSH, CDR2 LQKENI. The ends were cut back, 2 bases at V and 7 bases at J, with 5 bases in the middle. CDR3 protein: CASSPGVGELFF. The CDR3 DNA reads TGTGCCAGCTCACCAGGGGTCGGGGAGCTGTTTTTT.

V and J are TRBV7-6 and TRBJ2-7; no reliable D call. The germline gives CDR1 SGHVS, CDR2 FNYEAQ. The CDR3 covers 14 residues. Trimming shortened V by 5 bases and J by 2 bases, and 13 bases separated the two germline ends. As DNA, the CDR3 is TGTGCCAGCAGCCCCTCCCATTGGGCCTACGAGCAGTACTTC. As protein: CASSPSHWAYEQYF.

This clone was counted a few times. This sequence joins TRBV6-8 and TRBJ2-1, with no clear D. CDR1 is MNHGY, CDR2 SAAAGT, per germline. The V end was cut by 7 bases, the J end by 7 bases, with 11 bases between. The CDR3 has 12 residues. The chain's CDR3 is CASTKLSNEQFF. CDR3 DNA sequence: TGTGCCAGCACCAAATTGTCTAATGAGCAGTTCTTC.

This clone has only one observation. Relative to the germline gene, one junction end is altered; a read error may explain this. V usage is TRBV6-8 and J usage is TRBJ2-7, with D unclear. Germline V CDR1 and CDR2: MNHGY, SAAAGT. The CDR3 totals 12 residues. The CDR3 DNA follows: TGTGCCATCAGTGTCGGCCCCAACGAGCAGTACTTC. Protein product: CAISVGPNEQYF.

The rearrangement uses TRBV30 and TRBJ1-1; D uncertain. Per germline, CDR1 GTSNPN and CDR2 SVGIG (reference sequence). The V end lost 0 bases, the J end lost 1 base, and 0 bases lay between the germline ends. This CDR3 region has 11 residues. The CDR3 DNA reads as TGTGCCTGGAGTGTGAACACTGAAGCTTTCTTT. This translates into CAWSVNTEAFF. The whole variable domain, remainder taken from reference TRBV30 and TRBJ1-1, is SQTIHQWPATLVQPVGSPLSLECTVEGTSNPNLYWYRQAAGRGLQLLFYSVGIGQISSEVPQNLSASRPQDRQFILSSKKLLLSDSGFYLCAWSVNTEAFFGQGTRLTVV.

This clone was counted between two and nine times. The chain joins TRBV19 to TRBJ1-2, with 7 positions matching TRBD1. The CDR3 spans 13 residues. V dropped 7 bases and J dropped 3; count of bases not matched to a gene: 5. Looked up from germline, CDR1 is LNHDA and CDR2 is SQIVND (reference sequence). The CDR3 loop reads CASTGGRDYGYTF. The DNA of the CDR3 is TGTGCCAGTACAGGGGGGCGCGACTATGGCTACACCTTC.